This T cell receptor (beta chain) was sequenced during a study of STAT5B mutations in CD4+ large granular lymphocyte leukemia. Findings and caveats of the study: Compared with healthy controls (2/35), patient top clones favored TRBV06 (8/27). Main leukemic clonotypes were patient-specific, but approximately 27% appeared at low frequency elsewhere.

V dropped 4 bases and J dropped 0 bases, with 10 bases sitting between them. This CDR3 comprises 15 residues. Germline CDR1 is KGHSH and CDR2 is LQKENI. The repertoire was sequenced with immunoSEQ multiplex PCR; TCRdb's copy has only in-frame clones and lacks some. The repertoire includes approximately 30,000 clones, about four fifths of them detected once, and roughly 3.2% sits in the top ten. A note on this clone: Its antigen remains unidentified.

This TCR derives from a human donor in good health. Sequenced: CD4+ T cells from blood buffy coats. The rearrangement uses TRBV18 and TRBJ1-3; D might be TRBD1 (6 bases). The CDR3 spells CASSRTESSGNTIYF. In DNA, the CDR3 is TGTGCCAGCTCACGGACAGAAAGCTCTGGAAACACCATATATTTT.